These 26 T cell receptor beta chains were all obtained from the same sample, sequenced in a study of Graves' ophthalmopathy and Graves' hyperthyroidism. The sequenced template was RNA, covering the TCR beta CDR3 region. RT-PCR in the first round used HTBI primers; a second-round multiplex PCR followed. TCRdb passed the multiplex PCR reads through MiXCR, listing each CDR3 protein once. The sample comprises approximately 700,000 distinct CDR3 sequences, roughly 41% of which are singletons, and over 2.5% rests with the top ten. The sequencing sample was made of peripheral blood. These receptors were taken from an adult man with Graves' ophthalmopathy.

This clonotype was observed at least ten times. An end of the junction differs from the germline gene, which may be a read error. The chain employs TRBV7-2 and TRBJ1-5; a weak D match, TRBD1 (6 bases). The CDR3 totals 16 residues. Germline V gene sequence: CDR1 SGHTA, CDR2 FQGNSA. In nucleotides, the CDR3 is TGCGCCAGCAGCCGGCAGGGGCGCGGGGGCGATCAGCCCCAGCATTTT. Residues: CASSRQGRGGDQPQHF.

The chain is built from TRBV7-2 and TRBJ2-7; 7 bases are shared with TRBD1. CDR3 length: 13 residues. With V trimmed by 5 bases and J by 6 bases, 7 bases remained unmatched. The germline V gene encodes CDR1 SGHTA and CDR2 FQGNSA. CDR3 DNA sequence: TGTGCCAGCAGCCTCGAGACAGGGCTCGAGCAGTACTTC. Translating it yields CASSLETGLEQYF.

The chain joins TRBV19 to TRBJ1-5; 7 bases fit TRBD1. Germline assignment: CDR1 LNHDA and CDR2 SQIVND (reference sequence). Trimming took 1 base from V and 7 from J; bases not matched to a gene: 7. This CDR3 has 15 residues. The CDR3 loop reads CASSIGRDSNQPQHF. The DNA of the CDR3 is TGTGCCAGTAGTATAGGCAGGGACAGTAACCAGCCCCAGCATTTT.

The gene calls are TRBV7-8 and TRBJ2-1; possible D gene TRBD1, 5 bases. Trimming shortened V by 5 bases and J by 9 bases, and 17 bases separated the two germline ends. The CDR3 has 14 residues. Germline values: CDR1 SGHVS, CDR2 FQNEAQ. This CDR3 is CASSPNRQRGEQFF. For the CDR3, the DNA is TGTGCCAGCAGCCCCAATCGACAGAGAGGTGAGCAGTTCTTC.

The V gene is TRBV5-4, the J gene TRBJ1-4, with no clear D. Trimming left V 4 bases short and J 7 bases short, with 17 bases between. Germline assignment: CDR1 SGHNT and CDR2 YYREEE (reference sequence). The CDR3 totals 15 residues. As DNA, the CDR3 is TGTGCCAGCAGCCGGGTTGGGGTTGTAGGTGAAAAACTGTTTTTT. It translates to CASSRVGVVGEKLFF.

The CDR3 region is CASSLGGFGYTF. The CDR3 nucleotides read TGTGCCAGCAGCTTAGGAGGGTTCGGCTACACCTTC. The J gene is TRBJ1-2, the V gene TRBV7-2; D gene ambiguous. V was clipped by 1 base and J by 8 bases, with 8 bases between them. Germline V gives CDR1 SGHTA, CDR2 FQGNSA. The CDR3 covers 12 residues.

This rearrangement joins TRBV2 to TRBJ1-5; D may be TRBD1 (6 bases). Germline V gives CDR1 SNHLY, CDR2 FYNNEI. The CDR3 covers 14 residues. V lost 6 bases and J lost 5, with 14 bases in between. The CDR3 is CASSTGTFYQPQHF. For the CDR3, the DNA is TGTGCCAGCAGCACGGGGACATTTTATCAGCCCCAGCATTTT.

This clonotype was detected ten times or more. CDR3 sequence: CASSMVAGGYEPQHF. As DNA, the CDR3 is TGTGCCAGTAGTATGGTGGCAGGGGGCTATGAGCCCCAGCATTTT. The chain employs TRBV19 and TRBJ1-5; 8 nucleotides line up with TRBD1. This CDR3 has 15 residues. Germline CDR1 LNHDA, CDR2 SQIVND (reference sequence). The ends lost 3 bases at V and 8 bases at J; junction bases unmatched: 9.

This clonotype was detected ten times or more. The genes are TRBV19 and TRBJ1-5; perhaps TRBD1 as D (5 bases). This CDR3 is 16 amino acids long. Germline-derived CDR1 and CDR2 are LNHDA and SQIVND (reference sequence). Trimming shortened V by 5 bases and J by 3 bases, and 17 bases separated the two germline ends. The CDR3 DNA follows: TGTGCCAGTAGTTCGGTAGGAGGGGCCCTCAATCAGCCCCAGCATTTT. Residues: CASSSVGGALNQPQHF.

Notes on this clonotype: Mismatch with germline at one junction end may stem from a read error. The chain employs TRBV7-2 and TRBJ2-7; tentatively, D is TRBD1 or TRBD2 (5 bases each). CDR1 SGHTA and CDR2 FQGNSA come from the germline V gene. The CDR3 extends over 15 amino acids. The CDR3 DNA sequence: TGTGCCGGCAGCTTAGGGGACGGCCCTTTCTACGAGCAGTACTTC. Its protein product is CAGSLGDGPFYEQYF.

This clonotype was recorded a few times. The chain couples TRBV6-6 to TRBJ2-7, with D possibly matching TRBD2 (5 bases). The CDR3 covers 12 residues. In germline, CDR1 is MNHNY, CDR2 SVGAGI (reference sequence). Trimming shortened V by 5 bases and J by 5 bases, and 10 bases separated the two germline ends. CDR3 sequence (DNA): TGTGCCAGCAGTCCCACTAGTGACGAGCAGTACTTC. Its protein is CASSPTSDEQYF.

In its sample, this clonotype was seen a few times. This chain uses TRBV7-2 with TRBJ2-7; TRBD2 matches at 8 bases. The length of the CDR3 is 15 residues. Germline V gives CDR1 SGHTA, CDR2 FQGNSA. The V gene end was trimmed by 5 bases and the J gene end by 6 bases; junction bases not matched to a gene: 12. CDR3 nucleotide sequence: TGTGCCAGCAGCCCCAGACTAGCGCGCCGGACCGAGCAGTACTTC. It codes for CASSPRLARRTEQYF. The whole variable domain, remainder taken from reference TRBV7-2 and TRBJ2-7, is GAGVSQSPSNKVTEKGKDVELRCDPISGHTALYWYRQSLGQGLEFLIYFQGNSAPDKSGLPSDRFSAERTGGSVSTLTIQRTQQEDSAVYLCASSPRLARRTEQYFGPGTRLTVT.

Worth noting for this clonotype: A much larger clone is a single base away; this may be a read error. The gene calls are TRBV7-9 and TRBJ1-1; the D gene is possibly TRBD1 (6 bases). V lost 6 bases and J lost 11, with 16 bases in between. CDR3 length: 12 amino acids. CDR1 and CDR2 from the germline V gene are SEHNR and FQNEAQ (reference sequence). The CDR3 loop is CASRLYTGLAFF. The CDR3 DNA is TGTGCCAGCAGGTTATATACAGGGTTGGCTTTCTTT.

The genes are TRBV29-1 and TRBJ2-6, with D perhaps matching TRBD1 (6 bases). The V gene's germline CDR1 is SQVTM and CDR2 ANQGSEA. V was cut by 1 base and J by 4 bases, with 11 bases left in between. There are 15 residues in the CDR3. The CDR3 is CSVEGQVTGANVLTF. CDR3 DNA sequence: TGCAGCGTTGAAGGACAGGTCACCGGGGCCAACGTCCTGACTTTC. The variable domain in full, completed from reference TRBV29-1 and TRBJ2-6, reads SAVISQKPSRDICQRGTSLTIQCQVDSQVTMMFWYRQQPGQSLTLIATANQGSEATYESGFVIDKFPISRPNLTFSTLTVSNMSPEDSSIYLCSVEGQVTGANVLTFGAGSRLTVL.

CDR3 protein: CANSLSGQADGYTF. The CDR3 DNA is TGTGCCAACAGTTTATCGGGACAGGCTGATGGCTACACCTTC. The chain links TRBV7-9 to TRBJ1-2; TRBD1 matches at 8 bases. There are 14 residues in the CDR3. Per the germline V gene, CDR1 is SEHNR and CDR2 is FQNEAQ (reference sequence). V was clipped by 10 bases and J by 6 bases; unmatched bases: 13.

This clonotype was seen many times. This chain joins TRBV11-2 and TRBJ2-5; 8 bases are shared with TRBD1. The CDR3 spans 14 residues. Losses at the gene ends were 6 bases for V and 1 base for J; bases not matched to a gene: 4. Germline CDR1 and CDR2: SGHAT and FQNNGV. CDR3 protein: CASSTTGGQETQYF. The DNA for the CDR3 is TGTGCCAGCAGTACCACAGGGGGCCAAGAGACCCAGTACTTC.

The table lists this clonotype with many counts. This chain joins TRBV19 and TRBJ2-6, with D tentatively TRBD1 (5 bases). The CDR3 totals 16 residues. V dropped 3 bases and J dropped 0 bases, with 9 bases sitting between them. Germline CDR1 LNHDA, CDR2 SQIVND (reference sequence). CDR3 region: CASSIIQGSGANVLTF. The CDR3 DNA reads TGTGCCAGTAGTATCATTCAGGGCTCTGGGGCCAACGTCCTGACTTTC.

This clonotype was counted between two and nine times. The chain employs TRBV12-3 or TRBV12-4 and TRBJ1-1; perhaps TRBD1 as D (6 bases). Between the trimmed V and J ends, which lost 3 bases and 4 bases, there was a span of 21 bases. The CDR3 sequence is 17 residues long. CDR3 in amino acids: CASSLVEAGGGVTEAFF. The CDR3 DNA reads as TGTGCCAGCAGTTTGGTTGAGGCAGGAGGGGGGGTCACTGAAGCTTTCTTT.

A note on this clonotype: One end of the junction fails to match germline, which may point to a read error. The V gene is TRBV5-5, the J gene TRBJ1-6; 7 nucleotides align to TRBD1. Germline V gene sequence: CDR1 SGHKS, CDR2 YYEKEE (reference sequence). This CDR3 has 13 residues. CDR3 DNA: TGTGCTAGCAGCGGGACAGCCCTTTCACCCCTCCACTTT. This gives the protein CASSGTALSPLHF.

V is TRBV7-9 and J is TRBJ2-5; TRBD1 aligns across 8 bases. CDR3 length: 16 amino acids. Germline V CDR1 and CDR2: SEHNR, FQNEAQ (reference sequence). V lost 3 bases to trimming and J lost 5 bases; unmatched junction nucleotides: 11. CDR3 region: CASSLQGTGDLETQYF. The CDR3 DNA follows: TGTGCCAGCAGCTTGCAAGGGACAGGCGATTTGGAGACCCAGTACTTC.

A note on this clonotype: At one boundary the junction diverges from the germline segment, which might be a read error. The chain carries TRBV11-1 and TRBJ2-7; TRBD1 matches 7 bases. The CDR3 runs to 14 residues. The germline gives CDR1 SGHAT, CDR2 FQDESV (reference sequence). CDR3 in amino acids: CASSRQGSSYEQHF. In DNA form, the CDR3 reads TGTGCCAGCAGCCGACAGGGCAGCTCCTACGAGCAGCACTTC.

This clonotype was detected ten times or more. The chain has TRBV5-6 and TRBJ1-2, with D possibly being TRBD1 (5 bases). The CDR3 runs 14 residues. The V end was cut by 0 bases, the J end by 7 bases, with 13 bases between. CDR1 SGHDT and CDR2 YYEEEE come from the germline V gene. The CDR3 protein is CASSLGSEGPGYTF. The CDR3 coding sequence is TGTGCCAGCAGCTTGGGGTCTGAGGGGCCTGGCTACACCTTC.

The chain is built from TRBV7-6 and TRBJ2-7, with D perhaps TRBD2 (6 bases). The CDR3 length is 13 residues. Per germline, CDR1 SGHVS and CDR2 FNYEAQ. V gave up 5 bases and J gave up 7 bases, with 15 bases separating them. The CDR3 region has the DNA TGTGCCAGCAGCCCCGTGGGGGGTCGGGAGCAGTACTTC. Encoded protein: CASSPVGGREQYF.

This clonotype was observed many times. This chain joins TRBV24-1 and TRBJ2-2, with 7 bases identical to TRBD1. From germline, CDR1 is KGHDR and CDR2 SFDVKD. CDR3 length: 15 amino acids. J was trimmed by 0 bases and V by 5 bases; bases with no gene match: 2. The CDR3 reads CATSVGTANTGELFF. For the CDR3, the DNA is TGTGCCACCAGTGTTGGGACAGCGAACACCGGGGAGCTGTTTTTT.

In its sample, this clonotype was seen many times. The V call is TRBV7-8, the J call TRBJ2-2, with 9 bases that match TRBD1. Trimming removed 4 bases from V and 5 bases from J; junction bases left unmatched: 5. The CDR3 runs 15 residues. Germline-derived CDR1 and CDR2 are SGHVS and FQNEAQ. CDR3 nucleotides: TGTGCCAGCAGCTCTGCCGGGACAGGGACCGGGGAGCTGTTTTTT. It yields the protein CASSSAGTGTGELFF.

This clonotype occurred a few times. The chain uses TRBV12-3 or TRBV12-4 and TRBJ1-4; D is possibly TRBD1 (6 bases). There are 16 residues in the CDR3. Between the trimmed V and J ends, which lost 5 bases and 6 bases, there was a span of 19 bases. CDR3 sequence reads: CASSPGRGAEDEKLFF. As DNA, the CDR3 is TGTGCCAGCAGTCCGGGCCGGGGGGCAGAGGATGAAAAACTGTTTTTT.